Described below is a single TCR beta chain sequence and its context. What it binds is unknown. Together with a sample-barcoded 5' primer, a J-beta primer mix was included in a second PCR lasting roughly 6 to 12 cycles. Every molecule of cDNA carried a tag from a template-switch adaptor with 12 random nucleotides. One entry per CDR3 protein results from TCRdb running MiXCR on the 5' RACE reads. The table shows about 1.4 million distinct CDR3 sequences, with almost 60% occurring only once. This sample is drawn from a study of blood T cells in healthy people across ages. Across the whole study: Capturing about one barcoded beta molecule per two T cells was achieved by template switching.

Study-level results: The study regarded diversity estimates from one million T cells as underestimates.

The clonotype comes from a man between 18 and 35 years old in good health. The source material was blood.

CDR3 DNA sequence: TGTGCCAGCAAACCCTGGGGCACCTATGGCTACACCTTC. This sequence encodes CASKPWGTYGYTF. J is TRBJ1-2 and V is TRBV7-7; a weak D match, TRBD1 (5 bases). CDR3 size: 13 residues. CDR1 is SSHAT, CDR2 FNYEAQ, per germline (reference sequence). The germline V and J ends were trimmed by 7 bases and 4 bases, with 13 bases remaining between them.